The T cell receptor (beta chain) under discussion was sequenced for a study of blood T cell repertoires in COVID-19. Assay: immunoSEQ multiplex PCR; the TCRdb copy retains only in-frame clones and omits some. Altogether over 200,000 clones are present, about 85% being singletons, with the ten largest covering roughly 12%. Input material: peripheral blood. The sequence was collected from a young woman who had recovered from COVID-19.

CDR3 DNA: TGTGCCAGCAGCACTGGACAGGGGACCTACACCTTC. Protein: CASSTGQGTYTF. The V call is TRBV12-3 or TRBV12-4, the J call TRBJ1-2; 9 positions match TRBD1. J was trimmed by 10 bases and V by 6 bases; bases with no gene match: 6. This CDR3 comprises 12 residues.